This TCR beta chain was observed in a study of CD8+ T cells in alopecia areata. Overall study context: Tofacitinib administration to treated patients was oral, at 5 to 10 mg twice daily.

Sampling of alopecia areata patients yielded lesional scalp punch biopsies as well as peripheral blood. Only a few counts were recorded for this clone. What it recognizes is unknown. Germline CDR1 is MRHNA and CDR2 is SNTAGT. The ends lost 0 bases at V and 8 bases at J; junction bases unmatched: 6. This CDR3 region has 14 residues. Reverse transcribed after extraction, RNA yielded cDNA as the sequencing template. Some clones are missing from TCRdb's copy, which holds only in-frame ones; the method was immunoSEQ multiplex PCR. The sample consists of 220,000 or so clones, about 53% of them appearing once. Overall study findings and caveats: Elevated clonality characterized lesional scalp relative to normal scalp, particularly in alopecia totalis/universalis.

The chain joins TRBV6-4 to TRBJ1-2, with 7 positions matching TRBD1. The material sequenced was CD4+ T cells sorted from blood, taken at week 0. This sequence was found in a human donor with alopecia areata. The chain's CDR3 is CASSDSGQGVGYTF. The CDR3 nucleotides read TGTGCCAGCAGTGACTCGGGGCAGGGGGTCGGCTACACCTTC.